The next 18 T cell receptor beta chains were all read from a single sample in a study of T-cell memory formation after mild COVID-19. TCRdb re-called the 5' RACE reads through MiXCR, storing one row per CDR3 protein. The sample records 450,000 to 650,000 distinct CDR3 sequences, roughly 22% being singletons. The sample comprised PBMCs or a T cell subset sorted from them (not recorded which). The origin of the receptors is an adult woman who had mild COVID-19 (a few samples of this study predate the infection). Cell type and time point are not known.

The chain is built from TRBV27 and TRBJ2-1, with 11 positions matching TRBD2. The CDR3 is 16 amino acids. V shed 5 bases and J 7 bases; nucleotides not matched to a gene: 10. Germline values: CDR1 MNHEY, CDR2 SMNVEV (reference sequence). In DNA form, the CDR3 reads TGTGCCAGCAGTGGGGGAGGGGCTAGCGGGAGGAATGAGCAGTTCTTC. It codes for CASSGGGASGRNEQFF.

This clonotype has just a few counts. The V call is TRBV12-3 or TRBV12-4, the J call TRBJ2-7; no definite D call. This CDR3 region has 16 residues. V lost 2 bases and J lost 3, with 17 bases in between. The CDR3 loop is CASSLFPPEVGYEQYF. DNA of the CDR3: TGTGCCAGCAGTTTATTCCCACCCGAGGTCGGCTACGAGCAGTACTTC.

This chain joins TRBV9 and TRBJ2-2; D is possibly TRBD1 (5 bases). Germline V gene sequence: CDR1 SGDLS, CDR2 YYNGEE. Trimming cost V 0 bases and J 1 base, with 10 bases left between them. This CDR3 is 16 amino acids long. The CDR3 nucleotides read TGTGCCAGCAGCGTAGGGGGCACCCGGAACACCGGGGAGCTGTTTTTT. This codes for CASSVGGTRNTGELFF. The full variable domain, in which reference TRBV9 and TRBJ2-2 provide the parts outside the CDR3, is DSGVTQTPKHLITATGQRVTLRCSPRSGDLSVYWYQQSLDQGLQFLIQYYNGEERAKGNILERFSAQQFPDLHSELNLSSLELGDSALYFCASSVGGTRNTGELFFGEGSRLTVL.

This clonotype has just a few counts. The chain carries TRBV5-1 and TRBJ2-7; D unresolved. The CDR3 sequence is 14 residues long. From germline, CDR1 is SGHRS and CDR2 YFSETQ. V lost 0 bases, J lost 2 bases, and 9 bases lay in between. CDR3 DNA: TGCGCCAGCAGCTTGGGAGACGTAACCTACGAGCAGTACTTC. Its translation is CASSLGDVTYEQYF.

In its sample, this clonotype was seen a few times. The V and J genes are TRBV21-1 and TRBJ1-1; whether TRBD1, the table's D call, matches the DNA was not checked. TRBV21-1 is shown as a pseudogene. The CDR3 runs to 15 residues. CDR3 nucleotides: TGTGCCAGCAGCCAACCCGGGACAGATAACACTGAAGCTTTCTTT. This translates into CASSQPGTDNTEAFF.

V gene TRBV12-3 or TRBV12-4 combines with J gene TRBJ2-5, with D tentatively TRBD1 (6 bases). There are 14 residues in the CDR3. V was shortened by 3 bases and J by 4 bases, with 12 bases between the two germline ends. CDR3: CASSFHTGLETQYF. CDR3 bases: TGTGCCAGCAGTTTCCACACAGGGTTAGAGACCCAGTACTTC.

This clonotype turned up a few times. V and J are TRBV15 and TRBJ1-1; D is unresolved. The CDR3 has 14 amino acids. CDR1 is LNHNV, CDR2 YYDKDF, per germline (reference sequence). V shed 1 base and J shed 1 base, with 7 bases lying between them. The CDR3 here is CATSRALENTEAFF. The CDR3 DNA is TGTGCCACCAGCAGAGCCCTGGAGAACACTGAAGCTTTCTTT.

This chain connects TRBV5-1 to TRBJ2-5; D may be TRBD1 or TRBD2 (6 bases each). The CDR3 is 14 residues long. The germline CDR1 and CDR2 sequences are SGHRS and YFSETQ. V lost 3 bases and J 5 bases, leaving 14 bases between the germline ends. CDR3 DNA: TGCGCCAGCAGCTGGGGGGCAGGGATCGAGACCCAGTACTTC. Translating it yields CASSWGAGIETQYF.

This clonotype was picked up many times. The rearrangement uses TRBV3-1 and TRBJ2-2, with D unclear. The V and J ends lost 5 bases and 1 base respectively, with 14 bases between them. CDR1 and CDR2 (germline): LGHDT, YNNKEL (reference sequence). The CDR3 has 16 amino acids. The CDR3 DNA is TGTGCCAGCAGCTCCGGACCCGGAAAGAACACCGGGGAGCTGTTTTTT. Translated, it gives CASSSGPGKNTGELFF.

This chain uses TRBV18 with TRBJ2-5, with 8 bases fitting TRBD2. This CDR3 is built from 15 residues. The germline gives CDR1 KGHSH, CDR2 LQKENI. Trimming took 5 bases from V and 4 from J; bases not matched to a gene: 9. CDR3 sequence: CASSTSVGGAETQYF. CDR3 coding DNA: TGTGCCAGCTCAACGTCCGTCGGGGGGGCAGAGACCCAGTACTTC.

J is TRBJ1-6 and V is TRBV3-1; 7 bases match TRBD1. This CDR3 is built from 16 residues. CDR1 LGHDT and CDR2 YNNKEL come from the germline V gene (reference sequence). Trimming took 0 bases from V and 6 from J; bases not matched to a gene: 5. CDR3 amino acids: CASSQDWAGGNSPLHF. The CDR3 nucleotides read TGTGCCAGCAGCCAAGATTGGGCAGGGGGTAATTCACCCCTCCACTTT.

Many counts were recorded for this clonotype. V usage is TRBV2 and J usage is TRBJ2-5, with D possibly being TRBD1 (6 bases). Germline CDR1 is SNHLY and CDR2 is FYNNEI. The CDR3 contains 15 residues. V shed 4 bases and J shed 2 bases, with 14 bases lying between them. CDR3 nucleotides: TGTGCCAGCAGTGCCCTTGGACAGCTGCAAGAGACCCAGTACTTC. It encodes CASSALGQLQETQYF. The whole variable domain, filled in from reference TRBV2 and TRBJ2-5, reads EPEVTQTPSHQVTQMGQEVILRCVPISNHLYFYWYRQILGQKVEFLVSFYNNEISEKSEIFDDQFSVERPDGSNFTLKIRSTKLEDSAMYFCASSALGQLQETQYFGPGTRLLVL.

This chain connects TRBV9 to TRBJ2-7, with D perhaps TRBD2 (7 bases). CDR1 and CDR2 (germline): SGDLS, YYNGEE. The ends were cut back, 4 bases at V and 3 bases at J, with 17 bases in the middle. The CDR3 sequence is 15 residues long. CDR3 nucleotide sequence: TGTGCCAGCAGCCTAGGGGGGGGCATATACTACGAGCAGTACTTC. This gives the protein CASSLGGGIYYEQYF.

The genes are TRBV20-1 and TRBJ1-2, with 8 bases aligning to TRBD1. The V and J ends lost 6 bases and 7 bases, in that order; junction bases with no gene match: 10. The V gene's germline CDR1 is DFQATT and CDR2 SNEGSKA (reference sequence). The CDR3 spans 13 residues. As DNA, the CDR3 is TGCAGTGCCTCAGAGACAGGGGTTGGTGGCTACACCTTC. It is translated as CSASETGVGGYTF.

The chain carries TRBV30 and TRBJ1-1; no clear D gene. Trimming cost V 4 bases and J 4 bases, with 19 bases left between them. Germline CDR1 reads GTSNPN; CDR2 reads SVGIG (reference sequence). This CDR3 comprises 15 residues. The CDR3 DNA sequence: TGTGCCTGGAAGAGTAGCCCCGGAGGGATCACTGAAGCTTTCTTT. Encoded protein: CAWKSSPGGITEAFF.

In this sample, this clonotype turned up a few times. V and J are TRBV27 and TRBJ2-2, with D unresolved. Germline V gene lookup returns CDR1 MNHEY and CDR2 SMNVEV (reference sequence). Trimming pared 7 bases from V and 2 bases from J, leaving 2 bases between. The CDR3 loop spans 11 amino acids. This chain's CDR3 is CASKNTGELFF. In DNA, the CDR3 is TGTGCCAGCAAAAACACCGGGGAGCTGTTTTTT.

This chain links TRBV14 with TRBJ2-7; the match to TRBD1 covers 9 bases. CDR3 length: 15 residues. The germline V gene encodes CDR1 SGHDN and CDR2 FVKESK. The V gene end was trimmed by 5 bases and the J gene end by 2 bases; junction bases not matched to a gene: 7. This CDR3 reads CASSKGQGPTYEQYF. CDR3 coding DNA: TGTGCCAGCAGCAAGGGACAGGGACCTACCTACGAGCAGTACTTC. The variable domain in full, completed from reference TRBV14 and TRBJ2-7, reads EAGVTQFPSHSVIEKGQTVTLRCDPISGHDNLYWYRRVMGKEIKFLLHFVKESKQDESGMPNNRFLAERTGGTYSTLKVQPAELEDSGVYFCASSKGQGPTYEQYFGPGTRLTVT.

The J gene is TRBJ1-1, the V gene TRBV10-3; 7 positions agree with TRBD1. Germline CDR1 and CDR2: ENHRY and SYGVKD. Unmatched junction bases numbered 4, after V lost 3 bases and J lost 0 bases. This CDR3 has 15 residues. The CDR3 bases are TGTGCCATCAGTGACTGGGACAGCTTGAACACTGAAGCTTTCTTT. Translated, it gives CAISDWDSLNTEAFF.